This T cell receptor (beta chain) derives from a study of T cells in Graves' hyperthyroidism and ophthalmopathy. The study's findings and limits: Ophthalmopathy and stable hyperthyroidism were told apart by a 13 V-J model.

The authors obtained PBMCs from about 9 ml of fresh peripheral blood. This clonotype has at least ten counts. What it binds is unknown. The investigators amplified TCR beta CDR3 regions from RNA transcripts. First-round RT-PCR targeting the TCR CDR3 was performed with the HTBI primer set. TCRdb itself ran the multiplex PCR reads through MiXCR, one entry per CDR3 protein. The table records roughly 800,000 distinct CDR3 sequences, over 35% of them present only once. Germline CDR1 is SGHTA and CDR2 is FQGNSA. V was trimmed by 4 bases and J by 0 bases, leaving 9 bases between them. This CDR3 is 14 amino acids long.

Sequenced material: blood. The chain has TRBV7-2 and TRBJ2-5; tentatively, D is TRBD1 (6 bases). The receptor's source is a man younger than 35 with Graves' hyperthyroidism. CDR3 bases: TGTGCCAGCAGCTCAGACAGGTACCAAGAGACCCAGTACTTC. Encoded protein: CASSSDRYQETQYF.